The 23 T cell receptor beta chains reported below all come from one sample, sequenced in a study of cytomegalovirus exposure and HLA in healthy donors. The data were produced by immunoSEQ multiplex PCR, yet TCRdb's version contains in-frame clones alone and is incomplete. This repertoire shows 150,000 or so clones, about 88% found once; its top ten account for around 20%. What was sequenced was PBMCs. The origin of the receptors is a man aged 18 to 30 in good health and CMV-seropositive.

This CDR3 is CASSLVPGANYGYTF. The CDR3 DNA sequence: TGTGCCAGCAGTTTAGTCCCTGGGGCGAACTATGGCTACACCTTC. V and J are TRBV27 and TRBJ1-2; weak D call: TRBD1 (5 bases). CDR1 is MNHEY, CDR2 SMNVEV, per germline (reference sequence). There are 15 residues in the CDR3. The germline V and J ends were trimmed by 2 bases and 2 bases, with 12 bases remaining between them.

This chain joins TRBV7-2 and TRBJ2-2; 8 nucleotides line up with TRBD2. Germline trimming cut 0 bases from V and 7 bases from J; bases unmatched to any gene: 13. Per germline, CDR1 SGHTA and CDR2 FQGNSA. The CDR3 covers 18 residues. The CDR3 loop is CASSLAFSTSGKLGELFF. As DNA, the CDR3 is TGTGCCAGCAGCTTAGCCTTTAGTACTAGCGGTAAACTCGGGGAGCTGTTTTTT.

The CDR3 DNA is TGCGCCAGCAGTCCGGGACAAATGAACACTGAAGCTTTCTTT. Encoded protein: CASSPGQMNTEAFF. The chain has TRBV5-1 and TRBJ1-1; D perhaps matches TRBD1 (6 bases). Trimming cost V 5 bases and J 0 bases, with 11 bases left between them. This CDR3 contains 14 residues. Per germline, CDR1 SGHRS and CDR2 YFSETQ.

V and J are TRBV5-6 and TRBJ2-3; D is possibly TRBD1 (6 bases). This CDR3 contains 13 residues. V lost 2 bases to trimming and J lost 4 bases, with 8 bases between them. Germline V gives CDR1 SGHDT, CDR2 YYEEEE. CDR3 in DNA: TGTGCCAGCAGCTTACAGGGTCCAGATACGCAGTATTTT. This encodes CASSLQGPDTQYF.

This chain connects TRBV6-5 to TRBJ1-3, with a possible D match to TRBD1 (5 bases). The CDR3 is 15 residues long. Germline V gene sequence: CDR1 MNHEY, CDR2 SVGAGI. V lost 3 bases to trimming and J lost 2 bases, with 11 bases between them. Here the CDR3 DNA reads TGTGCCAGCAGTTATTCGGAGGGGACTGGAAACACCATATATTTT. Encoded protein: CASSYSEGTGNTIYF.

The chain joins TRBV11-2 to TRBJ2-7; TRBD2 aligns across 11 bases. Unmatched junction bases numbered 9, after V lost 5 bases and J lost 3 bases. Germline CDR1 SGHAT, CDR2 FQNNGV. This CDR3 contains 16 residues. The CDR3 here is CASSREGLADFYEQYF. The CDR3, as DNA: TGTGCCAGCAGCAGAGAGGGACTAGCGGACTTCTACGAGCAGTACTTC.

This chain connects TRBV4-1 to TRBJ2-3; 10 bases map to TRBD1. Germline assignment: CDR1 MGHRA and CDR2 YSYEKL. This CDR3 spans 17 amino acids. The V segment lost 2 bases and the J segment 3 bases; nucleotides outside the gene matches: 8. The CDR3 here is CASSQSPGQGRTDTQYF. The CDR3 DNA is TGCGCCAGCAGCCAAAGCCCGGGACAGGGGAGGACAGATACGCAGTATTTT.

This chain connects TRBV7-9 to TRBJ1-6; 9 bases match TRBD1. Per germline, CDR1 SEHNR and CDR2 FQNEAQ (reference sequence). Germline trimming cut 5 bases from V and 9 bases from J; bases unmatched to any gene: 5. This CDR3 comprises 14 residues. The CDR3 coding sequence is TGTGCCAGCAGCCTCCGGGACAGGGCTTCACCCCTCCACTTT. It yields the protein CASSLRDRASPLHF.

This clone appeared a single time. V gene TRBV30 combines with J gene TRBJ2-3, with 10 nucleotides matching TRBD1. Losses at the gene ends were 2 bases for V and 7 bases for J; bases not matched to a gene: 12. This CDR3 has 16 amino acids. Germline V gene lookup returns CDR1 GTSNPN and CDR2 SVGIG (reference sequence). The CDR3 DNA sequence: TGTGCCTGGAGTCCCCTGGGACCGGGACAGGGGAATACGCAGTATTTT. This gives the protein CAWSPLGPGQGNTQYF.

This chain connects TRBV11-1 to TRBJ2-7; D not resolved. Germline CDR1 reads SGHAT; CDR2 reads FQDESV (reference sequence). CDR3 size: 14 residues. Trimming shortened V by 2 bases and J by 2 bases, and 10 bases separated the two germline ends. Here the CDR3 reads CASSLPGRAYEQYF. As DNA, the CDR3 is TGTGCCAGCAGCTTACCAGGTAGAGCCTACGAGCAGTACTTC.

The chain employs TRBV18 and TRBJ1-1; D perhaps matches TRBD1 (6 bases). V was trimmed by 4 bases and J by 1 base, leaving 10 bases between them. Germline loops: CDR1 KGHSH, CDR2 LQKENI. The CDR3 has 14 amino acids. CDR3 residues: CASSLATGNTEAFF. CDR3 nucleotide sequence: TGTGCCAGCTCACTCGCGACAGGGAACACTGAAGCTTTCTTT.

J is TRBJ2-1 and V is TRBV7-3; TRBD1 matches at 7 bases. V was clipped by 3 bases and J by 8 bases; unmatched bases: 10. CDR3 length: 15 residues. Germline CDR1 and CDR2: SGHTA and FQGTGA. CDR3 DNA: TGTGCCAGCAGCTTCTCCGGGACAGAGAAAGATGAGCAGTTCTTC. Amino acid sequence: CASSFSGTEKDEQFF.

DNA of the CDR3: TGTGCCACCAGCCGTACCTCTACCCCTAGCACAGATACGCAGTATTTT. Translating it yields CATSRTSTPSTDTQYF. The chain recombines TRBV15 with TRBJ2-3; D is unresolved. V lost 5 bases and J 0 bases, leaving 15 bases between the germline ends. Germline V gives CDR1 LNHNV, CDR2 YYDKDF (reference sequence). The CDR3 is 16 residues long.

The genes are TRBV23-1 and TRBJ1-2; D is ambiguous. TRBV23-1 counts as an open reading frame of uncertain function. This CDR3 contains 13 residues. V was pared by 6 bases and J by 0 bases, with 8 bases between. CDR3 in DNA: TGCGCCAGCAGGCATCCTACTAACTATGGCTACACCTTC. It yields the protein CASRHPTNYGYTF.

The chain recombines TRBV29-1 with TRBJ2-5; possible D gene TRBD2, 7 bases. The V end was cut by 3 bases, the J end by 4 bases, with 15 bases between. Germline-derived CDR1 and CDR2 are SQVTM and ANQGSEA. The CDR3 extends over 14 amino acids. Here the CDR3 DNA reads TGCAGCGTTGAGTCCCGCCGGGGGGCAGAGACCCAGTACTTC. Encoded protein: CSVESRRGAETQYF.

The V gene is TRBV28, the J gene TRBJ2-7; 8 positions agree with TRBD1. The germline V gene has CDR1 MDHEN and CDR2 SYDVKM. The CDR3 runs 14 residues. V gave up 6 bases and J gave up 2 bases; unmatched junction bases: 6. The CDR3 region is CASSGRTGPYEQYF. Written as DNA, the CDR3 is TGTGCCAGCAGCGGTCGGACAGGGCCCTACGAGCAGTACTTC.

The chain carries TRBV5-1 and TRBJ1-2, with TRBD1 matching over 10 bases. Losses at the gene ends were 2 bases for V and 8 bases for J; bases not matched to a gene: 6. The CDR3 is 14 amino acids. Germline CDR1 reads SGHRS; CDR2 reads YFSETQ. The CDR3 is CASSFQGTGEGYTF. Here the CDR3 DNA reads TGCGCCAGCAGCTTTCAAGGGACAGGGGAAGGCTACACCTTC. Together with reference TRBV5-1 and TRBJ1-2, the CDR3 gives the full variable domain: KAGVTQTPRYLIKTRGQQVTLSCSPISGHRSVSWYQQTPGQGLQFLFEYFSETQRNKGNFPGRFSGRQFSNSRSEMNVSTLELGDSALYLCASSFQGTGEGYTFGSGTRLTVV.

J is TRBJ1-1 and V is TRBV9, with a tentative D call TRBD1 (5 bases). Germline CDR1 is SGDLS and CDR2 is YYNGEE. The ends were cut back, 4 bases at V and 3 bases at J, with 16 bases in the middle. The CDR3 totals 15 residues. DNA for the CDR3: TGTGCCAGCAGCCCCGAAGGGGTGATGGACACTGAAGCTTTCTTT. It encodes CASSPEGVMDTEAFF. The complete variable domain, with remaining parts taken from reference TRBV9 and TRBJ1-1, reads DSGVTQTPKHLITATGQRVTLRCSPRSGDLSVYWYQQSLDQGLQFLIQYYNGEERAKGNILERFSAQQFPDLHSELNLSSLELGDSALYFCASSPEGVMDTEAFFGQGTRLTVV.

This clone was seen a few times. The CDR3 loop reads CASSDTVNTEAFF. DNA for the CDR3: TGTGCCAGCAGCGACACAGTGAACACTGAAGCTTTCTTT. The chain recombines TRBV5-6 with TRBJ1-1, with D hard to call. The CDR3 totals 13 residues. The V and J ends lost 4 bases and 0 bases respectively, with 7 bases between them. The V gene's germline CDR1 is SGHDT and CDR2 YYEEEE.

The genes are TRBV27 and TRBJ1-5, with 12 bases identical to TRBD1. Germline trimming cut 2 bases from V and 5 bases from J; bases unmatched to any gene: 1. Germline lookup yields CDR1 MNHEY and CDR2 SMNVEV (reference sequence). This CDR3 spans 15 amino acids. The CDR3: CASSLGTGGDQPQHF. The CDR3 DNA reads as TGTGCCAGCAGTTTAGGGACAGGGGGCGATCAGCCCCAGCATTTT.

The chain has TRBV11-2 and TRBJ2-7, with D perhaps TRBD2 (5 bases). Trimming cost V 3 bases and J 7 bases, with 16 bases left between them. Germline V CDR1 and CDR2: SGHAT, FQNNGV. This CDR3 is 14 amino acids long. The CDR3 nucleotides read TGTGCCAGCAGCTTCAGTACTAGATCAGGAGAGCAGTACTTC. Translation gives CASSFSTRSGEQYF.

CDR3 nucleotides: TGTGCCAGCAGCTTGGAGACTAGCGGCTCCTACAATGAGCAGTTCTTC. Amino acid sequence: CASSLETSGSYNEQFF. This chain connects TRBV4-2 to TRBJ2-1; 9 bases agree with TRBD2. In germline, CDR1 is LGHNA, CDR2 YNFKEQ. V was pared by 5 bases and J by 0 bases, with 5 bases of the junction left unmatched. This CDR3 spans 16 amino acids.

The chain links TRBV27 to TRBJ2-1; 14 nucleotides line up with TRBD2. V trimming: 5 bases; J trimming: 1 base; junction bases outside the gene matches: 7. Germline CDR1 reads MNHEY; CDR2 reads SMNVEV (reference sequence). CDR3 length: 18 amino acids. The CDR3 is CASSTRTSGRTSYNEQFF. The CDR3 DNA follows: TGTGCCAGCAGTACCAGGACTAGCGGGAGGACTTCCTACAATGAGCAGTTCTTC.